This TCR beta chain was documented in a study of shared clonotypes between healthy human individuals. Study-level findings and limits: Sequencing of the sorted subsets was shown by rarefaction to be incomplete despite large depth. Generation probabilities were higher for clonotypes shared across all four sorted-subset donors than for unshared ones. Deeper or shallower sequencing was expected to change how clonotypes are shared among donors.

Methods used by the authors: From ImmunoSEQ came sequences covering only the junction and carrying no quality scores, so filtering differed. Profiling relied on immunoSEQ multiplex PCR, and the TCRdb table lists in-frame clones only, not all of them. V, J and clone size are those of that table, while D and trimming were read from the DNA. The table shows around 370,000 clones, with about 96% occurring only once. There are 13 residues in the CDR3. Deletions cut 4 bases from V and 4 bases from J, with 11 bases between. The V gene's germline CDR1 is SGHRS and CDR2 YFSETQ. As to this clone: Antigen unknown.

This clonotype was sampled from a man in his thirties or forties in good health. The rearrangement links TRBV5-1 to TRBJ1-2; possible D gene TRBD1, 5 bases. Sequencing input: memory CD8+ T cells sorted from blood. The subset was: CD45RO+ cells pooled with CCR7-negative TemRA cells. CDR3 coding DNA: TGCGCCAGCAGCGCCCGGGACGGCTATGGCTACACCTTC. The encoded protein is CASSARDGYGYTF.